These 25 T cell receptor beta chains were all obtained from the same sample, sequenced in a study of cytomegalovirus exposure and HLA in healthy donors. Primers: 60 Vbeta forward and 13 Jbeta reverse. The assay was immunoSEQ multiplex PCR, and TCRdb's table has in-frame clones only and misses some. Recorded for this sample: over 110,000 clones. The sample was PBMCs. The receptors come from a male donor in good health and CMV-seronegative.

The rearrangement links TRBV30 to TRBJ2-7; D is perhaps TRBD2 (6 bases). V was trimmed by 0 bases and J by 3 bases, leaving 9 bases between them. The germline V gene encodes CDR1 GTSNPN and CDR2 SVGIG (reference sequence). The CDR3 runs to 13 residues. The CDR3 is CAWSVTSIYEQYF. The CDR3 nucleotides read TGTGCCTGGAGTGTGACTAGTATCTACGAGCAGTACTTC.

The V gene is TRBV4-1, the J gene TRBJ2-3, with 8 nucleotides matching TRBD2. The CDR3 contains 16 residues. Trimming removed 0 bases from V and 3 bases from J; junction bases left unmatched: 5. Germline values: CDR1 MGHRA, CDR2 YSYEKL. The CDR3 sequence: CASSQEWTSSTDTQYF. The CDR3 nucleotides are TGCGCCAGCAGCCAAGAGTGGACTAGCAGTACAGATACGCAGTATTTT.

The chain combines TRBV6-5 with TRBJ2-3; D possibly corresponds to TRBD1 (6 bases). From germline, CDR1 is MNHEY and CDR2 SVGAGI. Deletions cut 6 bases from V and 2 bases from J, with 12 bases between. The CDR3 extends over 14 amino acids. The CDR3 region has the DNA TGTGCCAGCAGCCCCCGACAGGCCACAGATACGCAGTATTTT. This codes for CASSPRQATDTQYF.

The rearrangement links TRBV11-2 to TRBJ1-3; D is uncertain. Trimming stripped 5 bases from V and 3 bases from J, with 14 bases between. This CDR3 spans 15 amino acids. Germline values: CDR1 SGHAT, CDR2 FQNNGV. The chain's CDR3 is CASSPEVVLGNTIYF. Here the CDR3 DNA reads TGTGCCAGCAGCCCCGAGGTAGTCCTTGGAAACACCATATATTTT.

This chain joins TRBV29-1 and TRBJ1-3; D call uncertain. The V gene lost 1 base and the J gene lost 4 bases, with 5 bases spanning the gap. Germline V gene sequence: CDR1 SQVTM, CDR2 ANQGSEA. This CDR3 comprises 12 residues. DNA for the CDR3: TGCAGCGTTGAAGTTGCGGGAAACACCATATATTTT. Translating it yields CSVEVAGNTIYF. Looking up the rest from reference TRBV29-1 and TRBJ1-3 gives the full variable domain: SAVISQKPSRDICQRGTSLTIQCQVDSQVTMMFWYRQQPGQSLTLIATANQGSEATYESGFVIDKFPISRPNLTFSTLTVSNMSPEDSSIYLCSVEVAGNTIYFGEGSWLTVV.

The CDR3 here is CASSQDNRAGANVLTF. CDR3 bases: TGTGCCAGCAGCCAAGATAATCGGGCTGGGGCCAACGTCCTGACTTTC. The J gene is TRBJ2-6, the V gene TRBV4-2, with unresolved D. Germline V gene data show CDR1 as LGHNA and CDR2 as YNFKEQ. The V and J ends lost 0 bases and 2 bases respectively, with 8 bases between them. The CDR3 covers 16 residues.

The rearrangement joins TRBV7-2 to TRBJ1-1, with TRBD1 matching over 7 bases. The ends lost 5 bases at V and 5 bases at J; junction bases unmatched: 8. CDR1 SGHTA and CDR2 FQGNSA come from the germline V gene. The CDR3 is 14 residues long. CDR3 coding DNA: TGTGCCAGCAGCCCAGGGACAGTTGGGACTGAAGCTTTCTTT. Translating it yields CASSPGTVGTEAFF.

The V call is TRBV5-1, the J call TRBJ2-7, with 9 bases aligning to TRBD1. The CDR3 spans 13 residues. V lost 6 bases, J lost 6 bases, and 7 bases stayed unmatched. The germline V gene has CDR1 SGHRS and CDR2 YFSETQ. The CDR3 sequence: CASTYRTGAEQYF. The CDR3 nucleotides are TGCGCCAGCACCTACCGGACAGGGGCCGAGCAGTACTTC.

CDR3 in amino acids: CASSPGTATNEKLFF. As DNA, the CDR3 is TGTGCCAGCTCACCAGGGACAGCAACTAATGAAAAACTGTTTTTT. The chain is built from TRBV18 and TRBJ1-4; 7 nucleotides match TRBD1. This CDR3 is built from 15 residues. The germline gives CDR1 KGHSH, CDR2 LQKENI. The V segment lost 2 bases and the J segment 0 bases; nucleotides outside the gene matches: 0.

The rearrangement uses TRBV19 and TRBJ1-1; D gene unclear. V was pared by 3 bases and J by 1 base, with 9 bases between. Germline lookup yields CDR1 LNHDA and CDR2 SQIVND (reference sequence). The CDR3 covers 14 residues. The CDR3 DNA is TGTGCCAGTAGTATCTACACGGGGAACACTGAAGCTTTCTTT. Translating it yields CASSIYTGNTEAFF. Looking up the rest from reference TRBV19 and TRBJ1-1 gives the full variable domain: DGGITQSPKYLFRKEGQNVTLSCEQNLNHDAMYWYRQDPGQGLRLIYYSQIVNDFQKGDIAEGYSVSREKKESFPLTVTSAQKNPTAFYLCASSIYTGNTEAFFGQGTRLTVV.

This rearrangement joins TRBV30 to TRBJ1-1; 7 nucleotides align to TRBD1. CDR1 is GTSNPN, CDR2 SVGIG, per germline (reference sequence). After removal of 4 bases from V and 1 base from J, the junction contained 6 bases not matched to a gene. CDR3 length: 14 residues. The CDR3, as DNA: TGTGCCTGGAACTCGGGACAGAAGAACACTGAAGCTTTCTTT. Its protein product is CAWNSGQKNTEAFF. The full variable domain, rest sourced from reference TRBV30 and TRBJ1-1, is SQTIHQWPATLVQPVGSPLSLECTVEGTSNPNLYWYRQAAGRGLQLLFYSVGIGQISSEVPQNLSASRPQDRQFILSSKKLLLSDSGFYLCAWNSGQKNTEAFFGQGTRLTVV.

The chain combines TRBV4-1 with TRBJ1-3; D is undetermined. V gave up 0 bases and J gave up 8 bases, with 8 bases separating them. Germline V gene lookup returns CDR1 MGHRA and CDR2 YSYEKL. The CDR3 is 13 amino acids. The CDR3 here is CASSQDPGDTIYF. For the CDR3, the DNA is TGCGCCAGCAGCCAAGATCCCGGGGACACCATATATTTT.

The gene calls are TRBV7-9 and TRBJ1-3; D is ambiguous. Looked up from germline, CDR1 is SEHNR and CDR2 is FQNEAQ (reference sequence). V dropped 5 bases and J dropped 0 bases, with 8 bases sitting between them. There are 14 residues in the CDR3. The CDR3 region has the DNA TGTGCCAGCAGCCTACTGAACTCTGGAAACACCATATATTTT. Its translation: CASSLLNSGNTIYF.

The rearrangement uses TRBV4-1 and TRBJ2-5, with unresolved D. The germline V and J ends were trimmed by 4 bases and 6 bases, with 15 bases remaining between them. The germline CDR1 and CDR2 sequences are MGHRA and YSYEKL. The CDR3 contains 14 residues. The CDR3 bases are TGCGCCAGCAGCCTGGCTGTCACCGACAAGACCCAGTACTTC. Its translation: CASSLAVTDKTQYF.

Note on this clone: A junction boundary mismatches the germline segment, possibly from a read error. This chain joins TRBV6-5 and TRBJ2-7; D uncertain. CDR3 length: 14 residues. From germline, CDR1 is MNHEY and CDR2 SVGAGI. This CDR3 is CAGSYSTHLVEQYF. In DNA, the CDR3 is TGTGCCGGCAGTTACTCGACACACCTGGTAGAGCAGTACTTC.

V is TRBV10-2 and J is TRBJ2-2; D perhaps matches TRBD2 (6 bases). The CDR3 is 17 amino acids. Trimming pared 0 bases from V and 3 bases from J, leaving 14 bases between. The germline gives CDR1 WSHSY, CDR2 SAAADI. The CDR3 DNA reads TGCGCCAGCAGTGAGTCGGCGCTAGCGATGGACACCGGGGAGCTGTTTTTT. This gives the protein CASSESALAMDTGELFF.

The rearrangement uses TRBV7-7 and TRBJ2-5; D might be TRBD2 (5 bases). The germline V gene has CDR1 SSHAT and CDR2 FNYEAQ (reference sequence). V gave up 3 bases and J gave up 3 bases, with 8 bases separating them. This CDR3 is 13 amino acids long. The CDR3 nucleotides read TGTGCCAGCAGCTTGGGAGCTAAAGAGACCCAGTACTTC. Protein: CASSLGAKETQYF. Together with reference TRBV7-7 and TRBJ2-5, the CDR3 gives the full variable domain: GAGVSQSPRYKVTKRGQDVTLRCDPISSHATLYWYQQALGQGPEFLTYFNYEAQPDKSGLPSDRFSAERPEGSISTLTIQRTEQRDSAMYRCASSLGAKETQYFGPGTRLLVL.

The chain joins TRBV5-1 to TRBJ2-1, with 8 nucleotides matching TRBD2. There are 15 residues in the CDR3. V lost 2 bases to trimming and J lost 6 bases; unmatched junction nucleotides: 7. The germline V gene encodes CDR1 SGHRS and CDR2 YFSETQ. CDR3 nucleotides: TGCGCCAGCAGCTTCGGGACTAGGACCTCCAATGAGCAGTTCTTC. It is translated as CASSFGTRTSNEQFF.

V gene TRBV5-1 combines with J gene TRBJ1-4; 8 nucleotides line up with TRBD1. CDR1 and CDR2 (germline): SGHRS, YFSETQ. The CDR3 contains 15 residues. The junction had 1 base not matched to a gene; V was cut back by 3 bases and J by 0 bases. The CDR3: CASSSTGATNEKLFF. CDR3 DNA sequence: TGCGCCAGCAGCTCGACAGGGGCAACTAATGAAAAACTGTTTTTT.

This chain joins TRBV28 and TRBJ2-2; 7 nucleotides match TRBD1. Germline V CDR1 and CDR2: MDHEN, SYDVKM. The CDR3 sequence is 16 residues long. V shed 4 bases and J 6 bases; nucleotides not matched to a gene: 11. This CDR3 is CASSSPDRERAGELFF. The CDR3, as DNA: TGTGCCAGCAGTTCCCCCGACAGGGAAAGGGCCGGGGAGCTGTTTTTT.

The chain joins TRBV19 to TRBJ2-7; 8 bases match TRBD1. The germline gives CDR1 LNHDA, CDR2 SQIVND (reference sequence). V gave up 10 bases and J gave up 7 bases; unmatched junction bases: 6. There are 11 residues in the CDR3. For the CDR3, the DNA is TGTGCCACCAAGGACAGGGATGAGCAGTACTTC. The encoded protein is CATKDRDEQYF.

V and J are TRBV6-5 and TRBJ2-5; no definite D call. Germline V gene data show CDR1 as MNHEY and CDR2 as SVGAGI. Trimming cost V 7 bases and J 0 bases, with 9 bases left between them. This CDR3 spans 13 amino acids. CDR3 DNA: TGTGCCAGCATGAGGAGACACCAAGAGACCCAGTACTTC. Protein sequence: CASMRRHQETQYF.

The chain couples TRBV9 to TRBJ2-7, with 8 bases identical to TRBD1. CDR3 length equals 14 residues. With 3 bases clipped from V and 2 bases from J, the junction kept 4 bases outside the gene matches. CDR1 is SGDLS and CDR2 is YYNGEE in the germline V gene. CDR3 sequence (DNA): TGTGCCAGCAGCGGACAGGGGATCCCCTACGAGCAGTACTTC. It specifies CASSGQGIPYEQYF.

The V gene is TRBV18, the J gene TRBJ2-6; a possible D gene is TRBD1 (6 bases). Germline-derived CDR1 and CDR2 are KGHSH and LQKENI. This CDR3 is built from 17 residues. The V gene lost 8 bases and the J gene lost 4 bases, with 21 bases spanning the gap. CDR3 residues: CASEDSLISVGANVLTF. Written as DNA, the CDR3 is TGTGCCAGCGAGGACAGTCTAATATCTGTGGGGGCCAACGTCCTGACTTTC.

The CDR3, as DNA: TGTGCCAGCAGTGTTAGACAGAGCTCCTATAATTCACCCCTCCACTTT. It codes for CASSVRQSSYNSPLHF. The chain joins TRBV2 to TRBJ1-6; a weak D match, TRBD1 (5 bases). Deletions cut 4 bases from V and 0 bases from J, with 10 bases between. Germline values: CDR1 SNHLY, CDR2 FYNNEI. The CDR3 contains 16 residues.